These 15 T cell receptor beta chains came from one sample sequenced in a study of T cell responses to AZD1222 COVID-19 vaccine. The method was immunoSEQ multiplex PCR; TCRdb's version includes in-frame clones alone and lacks a portion of them. The sample yields 150,000 to 200,000 clones, about 85% seen once. Sample: peripheral blood, taken on day 0 of AZD1222 vaccination. The receptor source for this set is an adult in good health.

V is TRBV2 and J is TRBJ2-1, with no clear D. Germline loops: CDR1 SNHLY, CDR2 FYNNEI. This CDR3 is built from 14 residues. Trimming shortened V by 9 bases and J by 2 bases, and 14 bases separated the two germline ends. The chain's CDR3 is CASRGATTYNEQFF. The CDR3 DNA follows: TGTGCCAGTAGAGGAGCCACAACCTACAATGAGCAGTTCTTC. The whole variable domain, remainder taken from reference TRBV2 and TRBJ2-1, is EPEVTQTPSHQVTQMGQEVILRCVPISNHLYFYWYRQILGQKVEFLVSFYNNEISEKSEIFDDQFSVERPDGSNFTLKIRSTKLEDSAMYFCASRGATTYNEQFFGPGTRLTVL.

This sequence joins TRBV18 and TRBJ1-1, with D unclear. In germline, CDR1 is KGHSH, CDR2 LQKENI. The V and J ends lost 0 bases and 0 bases respectively, with 14 bases between them. CDR3 size: 17 residues. The CDR3 spells CASSPPKLRTVNTEAFF. The CDR3 bases are TGTGCCAGCTCACCACCTAAGCTGAGAACCGTGAACACTGAAGCTTTCTTT.

J is TRBJ2-1 and V is TRBV28, with D perhaps TRBD1 or TRBD2 (5 bases each). The CDR3 extends over 17 amino acids. Germline values: CDR1 MDHEN, CDR2 SYDVKM. V lost 6 bases to trimming and J lost 0 bases, with 18 bases between them. The CDR3 loop reads CASSLHSGTPSYNEQFF. The CDR3 nucleotides read TGTGCCAGCAGCCTCCATTCCGGGACGCCCTCCTACAATGAGCAGTTCTTC.

The CDR3 DNA follows: TGTGCCAGCAGCGTAGTAGAGGGTCTACCCGGGGAGCTGTTTTTT. Translating gives CASSVVEGLPGELFF. This chain joins TRBV9 and TRBJ2-2, with a weak D call TRBD2 (5 bases). With 0 bases removed from V and 6 bases from J, the gap between germline ends came to 12 bases. The CDR3 runs to 15 residues. CDR1 and CDR2 from the germline V gene are SGDLS and YYNGEE. Combining the CDR3 with reference TRBV9 and TRBJ2-2 gives the whole variable domain DSGVTQTPKHLITATGQRVTLRCSPRSGDLSVYWYQQSLDQGLQFLIQYYNGEERAKGNILERFSAQQFPDLHSELNLSSLELGDSALYFCASSVVEGLPGELFFGEGSRLTVL.

The V call is TRBV7-9, the J call TRBJ1-2; D possibly corresponds to TRBD1 (6 bases). CDR3 length: 17 residues. Germline lookup yields CDR1 SEHNR and CDR2 FQNEAQ (reference sequence). V lost 10 bases and J 1 base, leaving 25 bases between the germline ends. The CDR3 here is CATLPFDRREGNYGYTF. Written as DNA, the CDR3 is TGTGCCACCTTGCCCTTTGACAGGAGAGAGGGTAACTATGGCTACACCTTC.

This chain joins TRBV21-1 and TRBJ2-7; the table names TRBD2, a call not compared with the DNA. TRBV21-1 is a documented pseudogene. The CDR3 loop spans 16 amino acids. CDR3 region: CASSKVGAGDRNEQYF. The CDR3 DNA reads as TGTGCCAGCAGCAAAGTCGGGGCGGGAGACCGTAACGAGCAGTACTTC.

V is TRBV30 and J is TRBJ2-5, with a possible D match to TRBD1 (5 bases). Germline lookup yields CDR1 GTSNPN and CDR2 SVGIG (reference sequence). The CDR3 runs 14 residues. The ends were cut back, 0 bases at V and 5 bases at J, with 13 bases in the middle. This CDR3 reads CAWSVGTGRETQYF. The CDR3 DNA is TGTGCCTGGAGTGTAGGTACAGGCAGGGAGACCCAGTACTTC.

The chain carries TRBV3-1 (or the pseudogene TRBV3-2) and TRBJ2-1; 8 positions agree with TRBD2. The V gene's germline CDR1 is LGHDT and CDR2 YNNKEL (reference sequence). This CDR3 has 16 residues. The V and J ends lost 2 bases and 0 bases, in that order; junction bases with no gene match: 3. The CDR3 protein is CASSQPSGSSYNEQFF. CDR3 sequence (DNA): TGTGCCAGCAGCCAACCCAGCGGGAGCTCCTACAATGAGCAGTTCTTC.

The rearrangement joins TRBV14 to TRBJ1-1; 8 bases agree with TRBD1. The germline V gene has CDR1 SGHDN and CDR2 FVKESK. CDR3 length: 16 residues. Losses at the gene ends were 1 base for V and 1 base for J; bases not matched to a gene: 5. The CDR3 sequence: CASSQGGRGRNTEAFF. CDR3 sequence (DNA): TGTGCCAGCAGCCAAGGGGGCAGGGGGCGGAACACTGAAGCTTTCTTT.

This chain uses TRBV5-4 with TRBJ2-5, with 13 bases that match TRBD2. The CDR3 covers 16 residues. CDR1 and CDR2 (germline): SGHNT, YYREEE (reference sequence). V shed 2 bases, J shed 4 bases, and the junction held 5 bases outside the gene matches. CDR3 nucleotide sequence: TGTGCCAGCAGCTTACTAGCGGGAGGGCAGGGAGAGACCCAGTACTTC. Amino acid sequence: CASSLLAGGQGETQYF.

The chain has TRBV2 and TRBJ1-2; unclear D gene. Trimming shortened V by 7 bases and J by 4 bases, and 16 bases separated the two germline ends. Germline-derived CDR1 and CDR2 are SNHLY and FYNNEI. The CDR3 totals 14 residues. The CDR3 DNA reads TGTGCCAGCAACTCCAGGCTCCGGGGCTATGGCTACACCTTC. Translation: CASNSRLRGYGYTF.

CDR3 bases: TGTGCCAGCAGCTCCCGACGTAGGGCTAATACGCAGTATTTT. It codes for CASSSRRRANTQYF. V and J are TRBV5-4 and TRBJ2-3; D is uncertain. The CDR3 consists of 14 residues. Germline-derived CDR1 and CDR2 are SGHNT and YYREEE (reference sequence). The V and J ends lost 3 bases and 7 bases respectively, with 15 bases between them. Variable domain in full (rest from reference TRBV5-4 and TRBJ2-3): ETGVTQSPTHLIKTRGQQVTLRCSSQSGHNTVSWYQQALGQGPQFIFQYYREEENGRGNFPPRFSGLQFPNYSSELNVNALELDDSALYLCASSSRRRANTQYFGPGTRLTVL.

V and J are TRBV28 and TRBJ2-7; TRBD1 might be the D (6 bases). V lost 7 bases, J lost 3 bases, and 16 bases lay in between. The CDR3 spans 14 residues. Germline V CDR1 and CDR2: MDHEN, SYDVKM. The CDR3 sequence: CASTSGTPSYEQYF. The CDR3, as DNA: TGTGCCAGCACATCCGGGACACCTAGCTACGAGCAGTACTTC.

The chain carries TRBV29-1 and TRBJ2-7; TRBD1 agrees at 10 bases. Trimming at V came to 6 bases and at J to 5 bases, leaving 13 bases not matched to a gene. The CDR3 has 15 amino acids. CDR1 is SQVTM, CDR2 ANQGSEA, per germline. The CDR3 DNA sequence: TGCAGCGTGTTACCGGGACAGGGGTGGGGGCACGAGCAGTACTTC. Its protein is CSVLPGQGWGHEQYF.

This clone has more than one count but fewer than ten. The chain recombines TRBV4-1 with TRBJ2-2; TRBD1 or TRBD2 may be the D gene (5 bases each). Germline V gives CDR1 MGHRA, CDR2 YSYEKL. The CDR3 length is 16 residues. The ends were cut back, 0 bases at V and 5 bases at J, with 13 bases in the middle. CDR3 nucleotides: TGCGCCAGCAGCCAAGATATTGGTTGGGGGACCGGGGAGCTGTTTTTT. It translates to CASSQDIGWGTGELFF.